This is a list of T cell receptor beta chains from one sample in a study of blood T cell repertoires in COVID-19. TCRdb's table, derived via immunoSEQ multiplex PCR, lists solely in-frame clones and lacks some. The table includes about 180,000 clones, roughly 85% detected once. Material: PBMCs or T cells enriched from blood (not recorded which). These receptors originate from a man aged 35 to 55 who had recovered from COVID-19. The CDR3 runs from the conserved cysteine through the conserved F or W. The order of the fields is J gene, clone size, D gene, V gene, CDR3 DNA, CDR3 protein. D genes are given only for firm matches. Not every row has a clone size; where given, it reads once, few, many or a size class.

TRBJ1-1 | - | - | TRBV12-3/TRBV12-4 | TGTGCCAGCAGCCCGGCGGGGGGAACTGAAGCTTTCTTT | CASSPAGGTEAFF
TRBJ1-4 | - | - | TRBV11-2 | TGTGCCAGCAGCTTAAGTGTAGCCATTCGGGCTAATGAAAAACTGTTTTTT | CASSLSVAIRANEKLFF
TRBJ1-3 | - | - | TRBV6-5 | TGTGCCATCCTTTTATTACAGGGCTCTGGAAACACCATATATTTT | CAILLLQGSGNTIYF
TRBJ1-3 | - | - | TRBV6-5 | TGTGCCAGCGAACAGGGAAACACCATATATTTT | CASEQGNTIYF
TRBJ1-2 | - | - | TRBV30 | TGTGCCTGGAGTACGGGGGATGGCTACACCTTC | CAWSTGDGYTF
TRBJ1-1 | - | TRBD1 | TRBV13 | TGTGCCAGCGACAGGGGGGTTGATGTAGGGAACACTGAAGCTTTCTTT | CASDRGVDVGNTEAFF
TRBJ1-4 | - | TRBD1 | TRBV7-8 | TGTGCCAGCAGCTTATCACAACCTTCCGGGACAGGGACTGAAAAACTGTTTTTT | CASSLSQPSGTGTEKLFF
TRBJ1-2 | once | - | TRBV6-5 | TGTGCCAGCAGTTCAGGGGCGGATTATCGTAATGGCTACACCTTC | CASSSGADYRNGYTF
TRBJ1-2 | once | - | TRBV6-1 | TGTGCCAGCAGTGATCCCGGACAGTTCAACTATGGCTACACCTTC | CASSDPGQFNYGYTF
TRBJ1-1 | - | - | TRBV2 | TGTGCCCGAGAAGTGAACACTGAAGCTTTCTTT | CAREVNTEAFF
TRBJ1-1 | - | - | TRBV9 | TGTGCCAGCAGCCTATGGGGGCAGTCGAACACTGAAGCTTTCTTT | CASSLWGQSNTEAFF
TRBJ2-5 | - | - | TRBV21-1 | TGTGCCAGCAGCCTTCGGTCCCCAGGATACCCAAAAGAGACCCAGTACTTC | CASSLRSPGYPKETQYF
TRBJ1-1 | - | - | TRBV2 | TGTGCCAGCACCCAAGGGAGTAACACTGAAGCTTTCTTT | CASTQGSNTEAFF
TRBJ1-6 | - | - | TRBV27 | TGTGCCAGCAGTTCCGTCAGCGGGGGTTCACCCCTCCACTTT | CASSSVSGGSPLHF
TRBJ1-2 | - | - | TRBV20-1 | TGCAGTGCCGGGTTTGGCTACACCTTC | CSAGFGYTF
TRBJ1-4 | - | - | TRBV9 | TGTGCCAGCAGCCCTTTCGAGAGAGCTAATGAAAAACTGTTTTTT | CASSPFERANEKLFF
TRBJ1-1 | - | - | TRBV9 | TGTGCCAGCAGCCCGCGAGGGAACACTGAAGCTTTCTTT | CASSPRGNTEAFF
TRBJ1-1 | - | - | TRBV10-2 | TGCGCTTGCAGACTGGACACTGAAGCTTTCTTT | CACRLDTEAFF
TRBJ2-1 | - | - | TRBV19 | TGTGCCAGTAGGGGGGGTTCGGGGACCTCCTTCTACAATGAGCAGTTCTTC | CASRGGSGTSFYNEQFF
TRBJ2-7 | few | TRBD1 | TRBV7-9 | TGTGCCAGCAGCTGGACAGGGTACGAGCAGTACTTC | CASSWTGYEQYF
TRBJ2-2 | - | TRBD1 | TRBV18 | TGTGCCAGCTCACCAGTTACAGGGGGCACCGGGGAGCTGTTTTTT | CASSPVTGGTGELFF